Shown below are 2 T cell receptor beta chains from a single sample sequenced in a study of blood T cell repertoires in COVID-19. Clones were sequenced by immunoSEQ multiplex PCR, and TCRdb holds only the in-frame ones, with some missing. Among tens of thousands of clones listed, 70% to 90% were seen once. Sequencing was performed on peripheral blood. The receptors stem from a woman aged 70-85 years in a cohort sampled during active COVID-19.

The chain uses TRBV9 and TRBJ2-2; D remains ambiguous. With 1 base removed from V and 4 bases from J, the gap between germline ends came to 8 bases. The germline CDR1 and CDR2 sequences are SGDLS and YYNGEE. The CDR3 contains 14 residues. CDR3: CASSVLSRTGELFF. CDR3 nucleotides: TGTGCCAGCAGCGTACTAAGTCGCACCGGGGAGCTGTTTTTT.

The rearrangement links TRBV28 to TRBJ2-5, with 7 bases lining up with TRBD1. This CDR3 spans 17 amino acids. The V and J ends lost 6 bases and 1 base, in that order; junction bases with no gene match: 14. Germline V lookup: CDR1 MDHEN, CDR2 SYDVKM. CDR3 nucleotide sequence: TGTGCCAGCAGCCCCCTCTCGACAGGGCTATTCCAAGAGACCCAGTACTTC. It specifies CASSPLSTGLFQETQYF.